The following is a T cell receptor (beta chain) sequence with its context. The data were obtained in a study of cytomegalovirus exposure and HLA in healthy donors. The PCR contained 60 Vbeta and 13 Jbeta primers. Data came from immunoSEQ multiplex PCR; TCRdb stores just in-frame clones and leaves some out. The sample includes about 210,000 clones, 82% of them seen just once. CDR3 length equals 12 residues. Per germline, CDR1 SQVTM and CDR2 ANQGSEA. Trimming removed 3 bases at V and 6 bases at J, with 9 bases between. The chain couples TRBV29-1 to TRBJ2-1, with unresolved D. The sequence was obtained from a man aged 35 to 55 in good health and CMV-seropositive. The sample consisted of PBMCs. The DNA of the CDR3 is TGCAGCGTTGATTACACCTCCAATGAGCAGTTCTTC. Its protein is CSVDYTSNEQFF.